The 15 T cell receptor beta chains listed next were all sequenced from one sample in a study of T-cell memory formation after mild COVID-19 (dated by TCRdb to 2020 to 2022). Library creation used 5' RACE. Sequencer: Illumina NovaSeq 6000. TCRdb reran the public reads through fastp at Q25 and MiXCR, keeping productive beta chains. Identical CDR3 protein sequences are pooled into one entry, listed with their most common genes and DNA. Within this sample are roughly 300,000 distinct CDR3 sequences, with 8.2% of them counted one time only. The ten most abundant clones make up about 22% of the sample. Sequenced sample: PBMCs or a T cell subset sorted from them (not recorded which). The receptors were gathered from a man between 18 and 35 years old who had mild COVID-19 (a few samples of this study predate the infection). The sample titles of this study are shuffled in the database, so cell type and time point are left out; the donor was told from shared clones.

The chain combines TRBV7-2 with TRBJ1-2; D gene uncertain. V was trimmed by 3 bases and J by 8 bases, leaving 16 bases between them. CDR3 length: 14 amino acids. Germline V gene lookup returns CDR1 SGHTA and CDR2 FQGNSA. The CDR3 spells CASSFRTVRDGYTF. Here the CDR3 DNA reads TGTGCCAGCAGCTTCAGGACGGTCCGAGACGGCTACACCTTC.

This clonotype showed up many times. This chain joins TRBV27 and TRBJ2-5; D gene unclear. The CDR3 consists of 13 residues. Germline V gives CDR1 MNHEY, CDR2 SMNVEV (reference sequence). V lost 2 bases, J lost 3 bases, and 7 bases lay in between. CDR3 residues: CASSLRQEETQYF. The CDR3 DNA is TGTGCCAGCAGTTTAAGGCAGGAAGAGACCCAGTACTTC.

In its sample, this clonotype was seen many times. DNA for the CDR3: TGTGCCAGCAGTTCCGGGACACTAACTGAAGCTTTCTTT. Translating it yields CASSSGTLTEAFF. The chain couples TRBV6-2 or TRBV6-3 to TRBJ1-1; possibly TRBD1 for D (6 bases). The CDR3 loop spans 13 amino acids. Germline CDR1 MNHEY, CDR2 SVGEGT. Trimming stripped 4 bases from V and 5 bases from J, with 11 bases between.

This clonotype was observed a few times. V gene TRBV7-2 combines with J gene TRBJ1-4; D is possibly TRBD1 (5 bases). This CDR3 contains 15 residues. Between the trimmed V and J ends, which lost 6 bases and 10 bases, there was a span of 21 bases. From germline, CDR1 is SGHTA and CDR2 FQGNSA. In DNA form, the CDR3 reads TGTGCCAGCAGTTGGGGGTGGGGTCCTGTGGGAAAACTGTTTTTT. It translates to CASSWGWGPVGKLFF.

The rearrangement links TRBV29-1 to TRBJ1-5; 7 nucleotides line up with TRBD1. The CDR3 is made up of 14 amino acids. Germline values: CDR1 SQVTM, CDR2 ANQGSEA. V shed 6 bases and J 4 bases; nucleotides not matched to a gene: 9. The CDR3 region is CSVVLRGANQPQHF. The CDR3 DNA reads as TGCAGCGTCGTCCTCAGGGGGGCTAATCAGCCCCAGCATTTT. Together with reference TRBV29-1 and TRBJ1-5, the CDR3 gives the full variable domain: SAVISQKPSRDICQRGTSLTIQCQVDSQVTMMFWYRQQPGQSLTLIATANQGSEATYESGFVIDKFPISRPNLTFSTLTVSNMSPEDSSIYLCSVVLRGANQPQHFGDGTRLSIL.

The genes are TRBV20-1 and TRBJ2-7; 10 bases fit TRBD1. J lost 3 bases, V lost 3 bases, and 5 bases had no gene match. This CDR3 is built from 14 residues. Germline CDR1 reads DFQATT; CDR2 reads SNEGSKA (reference sequence). The CDR3 nucleotides read TGCAGTGCTAGCCCAAGGACAGGGGGCTACGAGCAGTACTTC. Amino acids: CSASPRTGGYEQYF.

This clonotype was seen only a few times. The chain has TRBV12-3 or TRBV12-4 and TRBJ2-1; no clear D. V was cut by 7 bases and J by 3 bases, with 25 bases left in between. This CDR3 is built from 18 residues. The CDR3 reads CASKTEERVLSRYNEQFF. The CDR3 region has the DNA TGTGCCAGCAAAACCGAGGAAAGGGTTCTATCTCGCTACAATGAGCAGTTCTTC.

This clonotype showed up many times. The chain has TRBV5-6 and TRBJ2-7; TRBD2 matches 9 bases. The V gene's germline CDR1 is SGHDT and CDR2 YYEEEE. The CDR3 totals 19 residues. With 4 bases clipped from V and 2 bases from J, the junction kept 19 bases outside the gene matches. The CDR3 DNA reads as TGTGCCAGCAGCCCCCCGCTCGCGGGAGTAGGCGGGGGGGCCTACGAGCAGTACGTC. Its protein product is CASSPPLAGVGGGAYEQYV.

This clonotype was detected a few times. The chain combines TRBV7-3 with TRBJ2-7; D perhaps matches TRBD2 (5 bases). CDR3 size: 15 residues. The germline CDR1 and CDR2 sequences are SGHTA and FQGTGA. The germline V and J ends were trimmed by 5 bases and 0 bases, with 14 bases remaining between them. The CDR3 DNA reads TGTGCCAGCAGCCACGGGGTCTGGGGCTCCTACGAGCAGTACGTC. Amino acids: CASSHGVWGSYEQYV.

The chain employs TRBV2 and TRBJ2-4; 12 bases match TRBD1. V trimming: 6 bases; J trimming: 6 bases; junction bases outside the gene matches: 6. This CDR3 is 15 amino acids long. Germline CDR1 is SNHLY and CDR2 is FYNNEI. The CDR3 spells CASRRDRGRTNIQYF. The CDR3 region has the DNA TGTGCCAGCAGGAGGGACAGGGGGCGCACAAACATTCAGTACTTC. Looking up the rest from reference TRBV2 and TRBJ2-4 gives the full variable domain: EPEVTQTPSHQVTQMGQEVILRCVPISNHLYFYWYRQILGQKVEFLVSFYNNEISEKSEIFDDQFSVERPDGSNFTLKIRSTKLEDSAMYFCASRRDRGRTNIQYFGAGTRLSVL.

V and J are TRBV7-9 and TRBJ2-3; 9 bases match TRBD1. Germline lookup yields CDR1 SEHNR and CDR2 FQNEAQ (reference sequence). V lost 5 bases, J lost 3 bases, and 6 bases stayed unmatched. The CDR3 consists of 15 residues. CDR3 amino acids: CASSPAGTGTDTQYF. The CDR3 DNA reads as TGTGCCAGCAGCCCCGCCGGGACAGGGACAGATACGCAGTATTTT.

V and J are TRBV6-5 and TRBJ1-1, with a possible D match to TRBD1 (5 bases). Germline V gene lookup returns CDR1 MNHEY and CDR2 SVGAGI. Trimming removed 6 bases from V and 5 bases from J, with 19 bases in between. This CDR3 region has 15 residues. The chain's CDR3 is CASRISAGHTTEAFF. DNA for the CDR3: TGTGCCAGCAGAATCTCCGCGGGGCACACGACTGAAGCTTTCTTT.

The chain's CDR3 is CASSLALGLGPAAETQYF. CDR3 nucleotide sequence: TGTGCCAGCAGCTTAGCGCTTGGTCTGGGTCCGGCAGCAGAGACCCAGTACTTC. This rearrangement joins TRBV7-2 to TRBJ2-5; D unclear. In germline, CDR1 is SGHTA, CDR2 FQGNSA. CDR3 length: 18 amino acids. With 0 bases removed from V and 4 bases from J, the gap between germline ends came to 21 bases.

This clonotype was detected ten times or more. The rearrangement joins TRBV27 to TRBJ2-7; D is undetermined. The CDR3 is 15 amino acids. The germline V gene encodes CDR1 MNHEY and CDR2 SMNVEV (reference sequence). V lost 1 base to trimming and J lost 3 bases, with 13 bases between them. CDR3: CASSLLLTGLYEQYV. DNA of the CDR3: TGTGCCAGCAGTTTATTGTTGACCGGCCTCTACGAGCAGTACGTC.

V gene TRBV7-3 combines with J gene TRBJ1-2; a possible D gene is TRBD1 (5 bases). Trimming cost V 0 bases and J 8 bases, with 10 bases left between them. The CDR3 is made up of 13 amino acids. Germline V gene data show CDR1 as SGHTA and CDR2 as FQGTGA. The CDR3 DNA reads as TGTGCCAGCAGCTTAACTTCGGACAAGGGCTACACCTTC. It translates to CASSLTSDKGYTF.